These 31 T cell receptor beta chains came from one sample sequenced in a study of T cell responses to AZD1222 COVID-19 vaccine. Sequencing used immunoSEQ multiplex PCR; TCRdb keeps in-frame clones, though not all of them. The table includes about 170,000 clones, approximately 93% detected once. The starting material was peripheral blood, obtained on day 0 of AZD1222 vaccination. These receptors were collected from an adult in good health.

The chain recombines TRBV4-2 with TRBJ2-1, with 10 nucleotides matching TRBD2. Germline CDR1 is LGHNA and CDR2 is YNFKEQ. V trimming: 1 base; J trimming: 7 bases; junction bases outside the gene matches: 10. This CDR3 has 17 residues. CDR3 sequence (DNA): TGTGCCAGCAGCCAAGCAGGGCTAGCGGGAGTCGAGAATGAGCAGTTCTTC. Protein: CASSQAGLAGVENEQFF.

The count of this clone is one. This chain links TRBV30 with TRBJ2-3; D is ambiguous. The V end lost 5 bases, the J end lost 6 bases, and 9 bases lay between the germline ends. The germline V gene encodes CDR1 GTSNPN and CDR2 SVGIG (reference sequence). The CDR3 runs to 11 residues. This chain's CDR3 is CAWGLGDTQYF. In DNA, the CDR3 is TGTGCCTGGGGTTTGGGGGATACGCAGTATTTT.

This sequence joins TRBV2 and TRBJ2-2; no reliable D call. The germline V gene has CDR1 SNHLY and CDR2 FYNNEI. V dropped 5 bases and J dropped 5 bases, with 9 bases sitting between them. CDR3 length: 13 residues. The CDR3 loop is CASSRLETGELFF. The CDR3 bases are TGTGCCAGCAGTCGACTGGAAACCGGGGAGCTGTTTTTT.

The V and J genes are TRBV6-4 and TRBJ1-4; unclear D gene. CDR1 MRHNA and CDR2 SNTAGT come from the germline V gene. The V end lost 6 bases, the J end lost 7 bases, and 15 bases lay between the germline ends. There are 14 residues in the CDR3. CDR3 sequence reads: CASSLSVSREKLFF. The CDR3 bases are TGTGCCAGCAGCCTGTCCGTTAGCCGTGAAAAACTGTTTTTT.

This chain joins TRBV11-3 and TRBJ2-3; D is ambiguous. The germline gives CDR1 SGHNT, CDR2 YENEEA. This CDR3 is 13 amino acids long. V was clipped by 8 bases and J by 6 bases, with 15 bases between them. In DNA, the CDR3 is TGTGCCAGCGCCCAACGGACGCTCGATACGCAGTATTTT. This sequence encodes CASAQRTLDTQYF.

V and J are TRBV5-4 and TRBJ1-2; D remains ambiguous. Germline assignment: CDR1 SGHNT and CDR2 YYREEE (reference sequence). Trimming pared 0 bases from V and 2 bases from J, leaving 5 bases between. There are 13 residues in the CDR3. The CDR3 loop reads CASSLDGNYGYTF. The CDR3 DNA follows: TGTGCCAGCAGCTTGGATGGGAACTATGGCTACACCTTC.

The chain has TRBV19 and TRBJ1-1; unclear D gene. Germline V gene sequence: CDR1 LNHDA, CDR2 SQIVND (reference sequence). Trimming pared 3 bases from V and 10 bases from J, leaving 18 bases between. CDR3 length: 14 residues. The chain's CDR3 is CASSINMEALGAFF. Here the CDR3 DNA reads TGTGCCAGTAGTATCAATATGGAGGCCCTGGGAGCTTTCTTT.

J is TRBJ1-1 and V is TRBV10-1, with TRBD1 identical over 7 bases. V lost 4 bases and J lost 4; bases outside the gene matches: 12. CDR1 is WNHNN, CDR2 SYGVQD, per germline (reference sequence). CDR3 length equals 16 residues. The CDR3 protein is CASSGPATGPGTEAFF. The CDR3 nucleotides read TGCGCCAGCAGTGGCCCCGCGACAGGGCCGGGCACTGAAGCTTTCTTT.

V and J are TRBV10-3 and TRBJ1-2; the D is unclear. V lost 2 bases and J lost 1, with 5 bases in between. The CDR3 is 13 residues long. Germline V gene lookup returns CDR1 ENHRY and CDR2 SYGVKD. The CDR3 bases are TGTGCCATCAGTGAGGGGTTTAACTATGGCTACACCTTC. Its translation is CAISEGFNYGYTF.

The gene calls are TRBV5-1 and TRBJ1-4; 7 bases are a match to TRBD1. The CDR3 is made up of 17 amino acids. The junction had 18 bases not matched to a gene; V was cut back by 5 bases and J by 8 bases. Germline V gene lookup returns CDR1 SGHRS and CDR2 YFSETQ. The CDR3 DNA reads TGCGCCAGCAGTTTTTCCCCATCCGGGACAGTATGGGAAAAACTGTTTTTT. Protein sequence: CASSFSPSGTVWEKLFF.

CDR3 DNA: TGTGCCAGCAGTGAGAGGGGAAGGGGGAGCAATCAGCCCCAGCATTTT. Translated, it gives CASSERGRGSNQPQHF. The chain recombines TRBV2 with TRBJ1-5; tentatively, D is TRBD1 (6 bases). The V end lost 3 bases, the J end lost 1 base, and 13 bases lay between the germline ends. This CDR3 spans 16 amino acids. Germline V gene lookup returns CDR1 SNHLY and CDR2 FYNNEI.

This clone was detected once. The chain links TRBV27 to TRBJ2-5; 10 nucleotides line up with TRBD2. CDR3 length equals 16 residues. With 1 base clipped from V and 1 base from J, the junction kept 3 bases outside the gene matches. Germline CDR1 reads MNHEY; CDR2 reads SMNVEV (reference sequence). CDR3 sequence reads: CASSLWPSGGQETQYF. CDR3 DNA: TGTGCCAGCAGTTTATGGCCTAGCGGGGGCCAAGAGACCCAGTACTTC.

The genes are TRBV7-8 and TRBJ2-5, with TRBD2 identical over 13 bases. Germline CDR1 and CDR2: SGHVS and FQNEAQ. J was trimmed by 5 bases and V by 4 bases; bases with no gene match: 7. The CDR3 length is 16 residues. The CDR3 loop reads CASSSWTSGSGETQYF. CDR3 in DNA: TGTGCCAGCAGCTCGTGGACTAGCGGGAGTGGCGAGACCCAGTACTTC.

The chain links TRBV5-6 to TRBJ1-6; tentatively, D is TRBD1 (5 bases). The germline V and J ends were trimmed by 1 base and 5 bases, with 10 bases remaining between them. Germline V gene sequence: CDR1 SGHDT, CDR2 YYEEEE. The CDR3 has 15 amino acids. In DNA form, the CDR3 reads TGTGCCAGCAGCTTGTGGGGACGAAATAATTCACCCCTCCACTTT. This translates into CASSLWGRNNSPLHF.

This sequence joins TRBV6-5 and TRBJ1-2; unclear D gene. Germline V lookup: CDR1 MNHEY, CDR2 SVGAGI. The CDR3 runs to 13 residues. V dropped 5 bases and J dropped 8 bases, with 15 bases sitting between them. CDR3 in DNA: TGTGCCAGCAGTAGGGAGGGAAGTGGAGGCTACACCTTC. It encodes CASSREGSGGYTF.

The CDR3 reads CASSATWSGQGQYTF. The CDR3 DNA follows: TGTGCCAGCAGCGCAACCTGGAGCGGGCAGGGACAGTACACCTTC. The chain employs TRBV21-1 and TRBJ1-2; TRBD1 was called by the table and not checked on the DNA. TRBV21-1 is labeled a pseudogene. The CDR3 runs to 15 residues.

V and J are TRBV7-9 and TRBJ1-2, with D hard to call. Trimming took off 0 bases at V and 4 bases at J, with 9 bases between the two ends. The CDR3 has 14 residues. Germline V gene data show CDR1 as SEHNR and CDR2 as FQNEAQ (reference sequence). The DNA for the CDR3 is TGTGCCAGCAGCTTAGCGGTCCCTCTCTATGGCTACACCTTC. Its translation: CASSLAVPLYGYTF.

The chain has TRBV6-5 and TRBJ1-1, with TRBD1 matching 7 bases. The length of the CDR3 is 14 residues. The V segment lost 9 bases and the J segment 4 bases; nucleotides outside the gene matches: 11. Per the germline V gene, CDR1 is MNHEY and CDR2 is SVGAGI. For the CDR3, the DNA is TGTGCCAGTATTTTAACAGGGGAGGTCACTGAAGCTTTCTTT. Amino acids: CASILTGEVTEAFF.

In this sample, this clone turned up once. The CDR3 region is CASSPPRRSTDTQYF. The CDR3 DNA reads TGTGCCAGTAGTCCCCCCCGGCGGAGCACAGATACGCAGTATTTT. The chain employs TRBV19 and TRBJ2-3; D remains ambiguous. V was clipped by 5 bases and J by 0 bases, with 12 bases between them. Germline assignment: CDR1 LNHDA and CDR2 SQIVND (reference sequence). This CDR3 is built from 15 residues.

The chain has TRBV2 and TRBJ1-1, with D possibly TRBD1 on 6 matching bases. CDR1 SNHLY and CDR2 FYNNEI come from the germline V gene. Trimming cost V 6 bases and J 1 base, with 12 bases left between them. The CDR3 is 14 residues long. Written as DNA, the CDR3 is TGTGCCAGCAGCGAGACGACAGGGAACACTGAAGCTTTCTTT. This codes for CASSETTGNTEAFF.

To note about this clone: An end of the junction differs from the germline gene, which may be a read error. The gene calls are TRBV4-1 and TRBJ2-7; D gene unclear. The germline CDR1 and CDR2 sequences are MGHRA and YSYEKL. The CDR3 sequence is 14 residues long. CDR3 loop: CASSEDPASYEQYF. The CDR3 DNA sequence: TGCGCCAGCAGCGAAGACCCGGCCTCCTACGAGCAGTACTTC.

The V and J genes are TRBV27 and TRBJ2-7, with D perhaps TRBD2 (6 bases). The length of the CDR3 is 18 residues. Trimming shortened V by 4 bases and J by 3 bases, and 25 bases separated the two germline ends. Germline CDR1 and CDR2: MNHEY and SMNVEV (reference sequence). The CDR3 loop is CASSYTPVSAGRRYEQYF. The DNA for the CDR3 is TGTGCCAGCAGTTATACCCCTGTTAGCGCGGGACGACGCTACGAGCAGTACTTC.

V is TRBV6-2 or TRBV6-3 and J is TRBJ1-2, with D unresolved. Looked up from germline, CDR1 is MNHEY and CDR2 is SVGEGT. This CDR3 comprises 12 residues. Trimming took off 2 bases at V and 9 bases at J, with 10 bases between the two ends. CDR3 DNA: TGTGCCAGCAGTTACCCAGAGTGGAGCTACACCTTC. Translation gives CASSYPEWSYTF.

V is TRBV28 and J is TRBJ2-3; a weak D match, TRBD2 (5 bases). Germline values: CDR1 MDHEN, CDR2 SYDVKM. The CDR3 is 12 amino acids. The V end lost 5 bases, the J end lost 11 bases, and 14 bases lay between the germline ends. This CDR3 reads CASSNRGFRQYF. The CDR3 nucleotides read TGTGCCAGCAGTAATCGAGGGTTTAGGCAGTATTTT.

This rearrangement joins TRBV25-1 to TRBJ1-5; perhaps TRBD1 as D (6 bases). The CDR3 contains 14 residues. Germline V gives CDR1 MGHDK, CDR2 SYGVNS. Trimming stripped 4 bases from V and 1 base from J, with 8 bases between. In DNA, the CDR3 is TGTGCCAGCAGTGCCACAGGGAGCAATCAGCCCCAGCATTTT. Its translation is CASSATGSNQPQHF.

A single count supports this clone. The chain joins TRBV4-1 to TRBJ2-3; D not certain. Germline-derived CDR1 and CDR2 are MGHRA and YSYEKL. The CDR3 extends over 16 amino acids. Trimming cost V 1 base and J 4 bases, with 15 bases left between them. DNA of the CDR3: TGCGCCAGCAGCCAAGGAGGCTGGACGGTTTCAGATACGCAGTATTTT. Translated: CASSQGGWTVSDTQYF.

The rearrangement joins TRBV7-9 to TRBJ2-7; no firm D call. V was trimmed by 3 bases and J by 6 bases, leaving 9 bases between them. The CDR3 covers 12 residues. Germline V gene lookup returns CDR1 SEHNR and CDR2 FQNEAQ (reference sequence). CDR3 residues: CASSLEISEQYF. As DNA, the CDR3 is TGTGCCAGCAGCTTGGAGATATCCGAGCAGTACTTC.

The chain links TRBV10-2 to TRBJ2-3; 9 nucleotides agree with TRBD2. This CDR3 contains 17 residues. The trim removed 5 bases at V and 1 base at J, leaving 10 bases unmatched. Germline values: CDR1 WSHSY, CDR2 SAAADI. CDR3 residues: CASSSGASGAGTDTQYF. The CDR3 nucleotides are TGCGCCAGCAGTTCCGGGGCTAGCGGGGCCGGCACAGATACGCAGTATTTT.

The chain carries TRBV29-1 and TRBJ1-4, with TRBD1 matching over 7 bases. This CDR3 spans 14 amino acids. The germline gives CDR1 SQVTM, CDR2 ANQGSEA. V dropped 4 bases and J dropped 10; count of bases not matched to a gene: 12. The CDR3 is CSVVPKQGSGKLFF. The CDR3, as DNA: TGCAGCGTTGTACCTAAACAGGGGAGCGGAAAACTGTTTTTT.

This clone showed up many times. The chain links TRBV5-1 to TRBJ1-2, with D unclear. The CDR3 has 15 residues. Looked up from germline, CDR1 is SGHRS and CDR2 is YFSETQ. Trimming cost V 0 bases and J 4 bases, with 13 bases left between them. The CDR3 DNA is TGCGCCAGCAGCTTGGGTCCAATGGCGACCTATGGCTACACCTTC. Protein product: CASSLGPMATYGYTF.

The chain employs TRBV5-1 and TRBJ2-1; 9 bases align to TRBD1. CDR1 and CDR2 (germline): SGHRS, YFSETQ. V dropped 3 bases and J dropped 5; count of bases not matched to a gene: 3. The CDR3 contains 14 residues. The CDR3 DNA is TGCGCCAGCAGCTGGGACAGGGTGAACAATGAGCAGTTCTTC. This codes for CASSWDRVNNEQFF.